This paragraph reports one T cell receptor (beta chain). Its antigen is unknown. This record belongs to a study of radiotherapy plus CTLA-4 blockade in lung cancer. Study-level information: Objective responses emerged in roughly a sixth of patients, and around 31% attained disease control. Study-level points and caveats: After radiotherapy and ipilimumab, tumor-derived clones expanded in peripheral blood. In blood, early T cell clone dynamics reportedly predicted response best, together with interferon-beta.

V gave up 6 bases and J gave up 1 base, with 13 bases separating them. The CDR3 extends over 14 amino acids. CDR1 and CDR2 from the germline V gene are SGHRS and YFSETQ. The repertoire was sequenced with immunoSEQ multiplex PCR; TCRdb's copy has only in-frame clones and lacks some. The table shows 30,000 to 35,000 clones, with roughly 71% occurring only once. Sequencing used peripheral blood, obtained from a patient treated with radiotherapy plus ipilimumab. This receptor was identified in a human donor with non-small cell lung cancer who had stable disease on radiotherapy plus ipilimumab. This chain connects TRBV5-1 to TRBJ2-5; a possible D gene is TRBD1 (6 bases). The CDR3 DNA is TGCGCCAGCACCCTTACAGGGTTCCAAGAGACCCAGTACTTC. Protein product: CASTLTGFQETQYF.